This TCR beta chain was sequenced for a study of human T cells and chemical hapten exposure. Points from the study as a whole: Patch test scores rose with PT1 expanded TCR counts, a positive correlation.

Original methodology: The number of TCRs in each sample had a median of 95,638 and spanned about 23,224 to 690,600. Each CDR3 protein is one row after TCRdb ran MiXCR on the RACE reads. These V and J calls originate from TCRdb's pipeline instead of the authors' own analysis. The profile shows fewer than 200,000 distinct CDR3 sequences, approximately 31% of them singletons. The time point here: pre-sensitization, week 0. Treatment specified: therapeutic diphenylcyclopropenone sensitization with weekly scalp DPC. The authors' total RNA extraction used unfractionated whole blood. On this clonotype: Its target is unknown.

The V gene's germline CDR1 is MNHEY and CDR2 SVGEGT. V was cut by 7 bases and J by 6 bases, with 19 bases left in between. The CDR3 has 14 amino acids. The source material was whole blood, sampled in connection with sensitization to the hapten diphenylcyclopropenone (DPC). This chain connects TRBV6-2 or TRBV6-3 to TRBJ2-7, with D possibly matching TRBD1 (5 bases). The receptor's source is a woman younger than 45 with alopecia areata. Some clones in this sample may be carry-over from other donors' samples. The CDR3 region is CASKDSRVSREQYF. CDR3 sequence (DNA): TGTGCCAGCAAAGACTCCAGGGTGTCACGCGAGCAGTACTTC.